Included here is one TCR beta chain sequence, with context. The V end lost 7 bases, the J end lost 5 bases, and 17 bases lay between the germline ends. CDR3 length equals 13 residues. Germline-derived CDR1 and CDR2 are DFQATT and SNEGSKA (reference sequence). A sample-barcoded 5' primer and a J-beta primer mix were used in a second PCR of about 6 to 12 cycles. TCRdb reanalysed the 5' RACE reads using MiXCR and keeps one entry per CDR3 protein. The data show approximately 670,000 distinct CDR3 sequences, about 43% seen once. The sample originates from a study of blood T cells in healthy people across ages.

Material: blood. This clonotype originated in a man aged 80 or over in good health. The V call is TRBV20-1, the J call TRBJ2-5; maybe TRBD2 (6 bases). CDR3 nucleotides: TGCAGTGGGGCCCCTGGAGGGACGGAGACCCAGTACTTC. This sequence encodes CSGAPGGTETQYF.